A single sample gave rise to the 27 T cell receptor beta chains below, sequenced in a study of cytomegalovirus exposure and HLA in healthy donors. In the PCR, 60 Vbeta and 13 Jbeta primers were used. Some clones are missing from TCRdb's copy, which holds only in-frame ones; the method was immunoSEQ multiplex PCR. There are tens of thousands of clones in the sample; over 70% occur only once, and 5.5% to 7% lies in the top ten. Material: PBMCs. The receptors were gathered from a man aged 18 to 30 in good health and CMV-seropositive.

This chain links TRBV11-2 with TRBJ2-7; 8 positions match TRBD1. This CDR3 comprises 12 residues. The V segment lost 5 bases and the J segment 4 bases; nucleotides outside the gene matches: 1. Germline V CDR1 and CDR2: SGHAT, FQNNGV. The chain's CDR3 is CASSNRGYEQYF. In DNA form, the CDR3 reads TGTGCCAGCAGCAACAGGGGGTACGAGCAGTACTTC.

This chain joins TRBV13 and TRBJ2-3, with TRBD2 as a possible D gene (6 bases). The germline V gene has CDR1 PRHDT and CDR2 FYEKMQ (reference sequence). There are 15 residues in the CDR3. V lost 1 base and J 3 bases, leaving 11 bases between the germline ends. CDR3 protein: CASSLAGVGTDTQYF. The CDR3 DNA sequence: TGTGCCAGCAGCTTAGCGGGAGTGGGTACAGATACGCAGTATTTT.

V gene TRBV29-1 combines with J gene TRBJ1-2, with 7 nucleotides matching TRBD1. This CDR3 contains 13 residues. The germline CDR1 and CDR2 sequences are SQVTM and ANQGSEA. V gave up 5 bases and J gave up 4 bases; unmatched junction bases: 7. CDR3 sequence reads: CSVPGTALYGYTF. The CDR3 region has the DNA TGCAGCGTTCCCGGGACAGCTCTCTATGGCTACACCTTC.

J is TRBJ2-1 and V is TRBV6-5, with 10 bases aligning to TRBD2. CDR1 is MNHEY and CDR2 is SVGAGI in the germline V gene. The V segment lost 6 bases and the J segment 7 bases; nucleotides outside the gene matches: 9. CDR3 length: 15 amino acids. CDR3 amino acids: CASRMLAGVTNEQFF. In DNA form, the CDR3 reads TGTGCCAGCAGGATGCTAGCGGGAGTCACGAATGAGCAGTTCTTC.

The chain recombines TRBV28 with TRBJ1-2; D gene unclear. Trimming shortened V by 5 bases and J by 6 bases, and 19 bases separated the two germline ends. The CDR3 has 15 residues. Germline CDR1 reads MDHEN; CDR2 reads SYDVKM. CDR3 DNA sequence: TGTGCCAGCAGTCTACTCGGACTATTCCTTAATGGCTACACCTTC. It encodes CASSLLGLFLNGYTF.

The chain joins TRBV5-8 to TRBJ1-2, with unresolved D. The CDR3 is 12 residues long. Trimming left V 7 bases short and J 1 base short, with 8 bases between. Per germline, CDR1 SGHTS and CDR2 YDEGEE. The DNA of the CDR3 is TGTGCCAGCGGTTTCAGTAACTATGGCTACACCTTC. Amino acid sequence: CASGFSNYGYTF.

A few counts support this clone. The rearrangement links TRBV6-5 to TRBJ2-7, with 7 bases that match TRBD1. After removal of 6 bases from V and 0 bases from J, the junction contained 5 bases not matched to a gene. CDR1 is MNHEY, CDR2 SVGAGI, per germline. This CDR3 is built from 14 residues. The CDR3 is CASRKTGDSYEQYF. In DNA, the CDR3 is TGTGCCAGCAGGAAAACAGGGGACTCCTACGAGCAGTACTTC.

The chain carries TRBV5-1 and TRBJ2-1, with a tentative D call TRBD1 (6 bases). V lost 3 bases and J 5 bases, leaving 15 bases between the germline ends. Germline V gene sequence: CDR1 SGHRS, CDR2 YFSETQ. The CDR3 extends over 15 amino acids. The CDR3 loop reads CASSSPSGGHNEQFF. The CDR3 region has the DNA TGCGCCAGCAGCTCTCCAAGTGGGGGCCACAATGAGCAGTTCTTC.

This clone has only a few counts. J is TRBJ1-5 and V is TRBV6-1, with no clear D. Trimming pared 6 bases from V and 3 bases from J, leaving 9 bases between. In germline, CDR1 is MNHNS, CDR2 SASEGT. This CDR3 comprises 13 residues. The CDR3 nucleotides are TGTGCCAGCAGCGGTCACCTCAATCAGCCCCAGCATTTT. This gives the protein CASSGHLNQPQHF.

The chain is built from TRBV9 and TRBJ2-1; TRBD2 is a possible D gene (5 bases). The CDR3 is 14 residues long. Trimming left V 1 base short and J 5 bases short, with 10 bases between. Germline V gene data show CDR1 as SGDLS and CDR2 as YYNGEE. For the CDR3, the DNA is TGTGCCAGCAGCGTACGTCTAGCCGACAATGAGCAGTTCTTC. Protein sequence: CASSVRLADNEQFF. The full variable domain, completed using reference TRBV9 and TRBJ2-1, is DSGVTQTPKHLITATGQRVTLRCSPRSGDLSVYWYQQSLDQGLQFLIQYYNGEERAKGNILERFSAQQFPDLHSELNLSSLELGDSALYFCASSVRLADNEQFFGPGTRLTVL.

The chain joins TRBV2 to TRBJ1-2; no clear D. V gave up 5 bases and J gave up 7 bases, with 14 bases separating them. This CDR3 is 13 amino acids long. Germline loops: CDR1 SNHLY, CDR2 FYNNEI. This CDR3 reads CASSPVVVRGYTF. In DNA form, the CDR3 reads TGTGCCAGCAGTCCCGTAGTTGTTCGTGGCTACACCTTC.

V and J are TRBV6-6 and TRBJ1-5; no clear D gene. Germline CDR1 and CDR2: MNHNY and SVGAGI (reference sequence). Between the trimmed V and J ends, which lost 5 bases and 4 bases, there was a span of 6 bases. This CDR3 is built from 12 residues. Written as DNA, the CDR3 is TGTGCCAGCAGTCCTCTTAATCAGCCCCAGCATTTT. Translation: CASSPLNQPQHF.

The chain links TRBV29-1 to TRBJ1-2; D remains ambiguous. This CDR3 spans 14 amino acids. Between the trimmed V and J ends, which lost 2 bases and 3 bases, there was a span of 13 bases. The V gene's germline CDR1 is SQVTM and CDR2 ANQGSEA. The CDR3 DNA follows: TGCAGCGTTGAAAACACCCGGACTCACTATGGCTACACCTTC. This translates into CSVENTRTHYGYTF.

This clone was seen just once. The V and J genes are TRBV29-1 and TRBJ2-7, with 12 bases matching TRBD2. The germline V gene has CDR1 SQVTM and CDR2 ANQGSEA. The CDR3 consists of 13 residues. Trimming removed 4 bases from V and 9 bases from J; junction bases left unmatched: 7. The CDR3 bases are TGCAGCGTTGTCCAGCTAGCGGGGGGGGTGCAGTACTTC. Protein: CSVVQLAGGVQYF.

The chain is built from TRBV5-1 and TRBJ2-1, with 13 bases fitting TRBD2. CDR3 length: 18 amino acids. Per germline, CDR1 SGHRS and CDR2 YFSETQ. V lost 4 bases, J lost 0 bases, and 7 bases stayed unmatched. The CDR3 DNA is TGCGCCAGCAGCCGGACTAGCGGGAGTCCAAGCTCCTACAATGAGCAGTTCTTC. Residues: CASSRTSGSPSSYNEQFF.

This clone was seen only a few times. The V gene is TRBV6-5, the J gene TRBJ2-7; weak D call: TRBD2 (5 bases). CDR1 and CDR2 from the germline V gene are MNHEY and SVGAGI. The CDR3 spans 12 residues. V was pared by 6 bases and J by 2 bases, with 8 bases between. The CDR3 protein is CASRDSAYEQYF. CDR3 sequence (DNA): TGTGCCAGCAGGGACTCTGCCTACGAGCAGTACTTC.

As to this clone: The junction departs from the called germline gene at one end, perhaps through a read error. The gene calls are TRBV12-5 and TRBJ2-7, with TRBD2 identical over 7 bases. Per germline, CDR1 LGHNT and CDR2 FRNRAP. The CDR3 contains 12 residues. The CDR3 coding sequence is TGTGCTAGTGGCTTGGGGGAGGGGGAGCAGTACTTC. Residues: CASGLGEGEQYF.

The chain combines TRBV2 with TRBJ1-1; 8 bases fit TRBD1. Germline CDR1 is SNHLY and CDR2 is FYNNEI. J was trimmed by 0 bases and V by 10 bases; bases with no gene match: 7. This CDR3 spans 14 amino acids. The CDR3 sequence is CANERQGLNTEAFF. The CDR3 bases are TGTGCCAACGAACGACAGGGGCTGAACACTGAAGCTTTCTTT.

The rearrangement joins TRBV14 to TRBJ2-7; D is possibly TRBD1 (5 bases). The CDR3 covers 15 residues. Looked up from germline, CDR1 is SGHDN and CDR2 is FVKESK. V shed 4 bases and J shed 7 bases, with 20 bases lying between them. CDR3 in DNA: TGTGCCAGCAGCCGGTTGGGGCGGTCGAATTTGGAGCAGTACTTC. Translation: CASSRLGRSNLEQYF.

The rearrangement links TRBV7-6 to TRBJ1-3; TRBD1 might be the D (6 bases). Between the trimmed V and J ends, which lost 5 bases and 7 bases, there was a span of 12 bases. CDR3 size: 13 residues. Germline assignment: CDR1 SGHVS and CDR2 FNYEAQ. The DNA of the CDR3 is TGTGCCAGCAGCGCAGTGGGGGCGAACACCATATATTTT. Translated, it gives CASSAVGANTIYF.

The CDR3 reads CAIHRDLSGNTIYF. DNA of the CDR3: TGTGCCATCCACAGGGACCTCTCTGGAAACACCATATATTTT. The chain recombines TRBV10-3 with TRBJ1-3, with D perhaps matching TRBD1 (6 bases). V was pared by 8 bases and J by 0 bases, with 11 bases between. This CDR3 is 14 amino acids long. The germline CDR1 and CDR2 sequences are ENHRY and SYGVKD.

About this clone itself: At one end the junction does not follow the germline gene, possibly because of a read error. The chain carries TRBV7-7 and TRBJ2-2; 10 bases are shared with TRBD2. From germline, CDR1 is SSHAT and CDR2 FNYEAQ (reference sequence). This CDR3 has 19 residues. CDR3 sequence reads: CASSCLGELAGENTGELFF. For the CDR3, the DNA is TGTGCTAGCAGCTGCCTAGGGGAGCTAGCGGGGGAGAACACCGGGGAGCTGTTTTTT.

The gene calls are TRBV29-1 and TRBJ2-5; 8 positions agree with TRBD2. The junction had 4 bases not matched to a gene; V was cut back by 6 bases and J by 4 bases. Germline assignment: CDR1 SQVTM and CDR2 ANQGSEA. CDR3 length equals 12 residues. This chain's CDR3 is CSVAGEGETQYF. The DNA of the CDR3 is TGCAGCGTAGCGGGAGAGGGAGAGACCCAGTACTTC.

The chain couples TRBV27 to TRBJ2-1; possibly TRBD1 for D (5 bases). CDR1 and CDR2 from the germline V gene are MNHEY and SMNVEV (reference sequence). The V gene lost 3 bases and the J gene lost 9 bases, with 12 bases spanning the gap. The CDR3 runs 13 residues. The CDR3 loop is CASSFQGRSEQFF. The CDR3 region has the DNA TGTGCCAGCAGTTTCCAGGGTCGGAGTGAGCAGTTCTTC.

Only a few counts were recorded for this clone. This chain's CDR3 is CASRADRGIYGYTF. Here the CDR3 DNA reads TGTGCCAGCAGAGCGGACAGGGGTATCTATGGCTACACCTTC. J is TRBJ1-2 and V is TRBV28, with 9 nucleotides matching TRBD1. Germline lookup yields CDR1 MDHEN and CDR2 SYDVKM. The CDR3 loop spans 14 amino acids. The V segment lost 6 bases and the J segment 4 bases; nucleotides outside the gene matches: 6.

In the case of this clone: This same CDR3 is encoded by further DNA sequences in the sample. In DNA form, the CDR3 reads TGTGCCAGCAGCTCAGATATGAACACTGAAGCTTTCTTT. Translating gives CASSSDMNTEAFF. The chain has TRBV5-4 and TRBJ1-1; no reliable D call. The CDR3 sequence is 13 residues long. The V gene lost 3 bases and the J gene lost 0 bases, with 6 bases spanning the gap. Germline CDR1 SGHNT, CDR2 YYREEE (reference sequence).

V and J are TRBV29-1 and TRBJ1-1; D perhaps matches TRBD1 (5 bases). The CDR3 consists of 11 residues. Germline V lookup: CDR1 SQVTM, CDR2 ANQGSEA. Trimming removed 7 bases at V and 9 bases at J, with 15 bases between. In nucleotides, the CDR3 is TGCAGCGGTGGGACCGGGAGGCAAGCTTTCTTT. The encoded protein is CSGGTGRQAFF.